The rows below give T cell receptor beta chains drawn from one sample of a study of OX40 agonist ivuxolimab in advanced cancers. Clones were sequenced by immunoSEQ multiplex PCR, and TCRdb holds only the in-frame ones, with some missing. There are about 69,000 clones in the sample; 87% occur only once, and under 3.5% lies in the top ten. This specimen was CD4+ or CD8+ T cells sorted from blood, taken in a trial of the OX40 agonist ivuxolimab. The source of these receptors is an adult with an advanced solid tumor such as melanoma, head and neck, liver or kidney cancer. Both conserved end residues are part of each CDR3. A D gene is named only where the DNA matches it firmly. Size is omitted from some rows. Given values are once, few, many or a class for expanded clones.

clone size: medium-sized; J gene: TRBJ2-7; V gene: TRBV7-2; D gene: .; CDR3 protein: CASSPLREQYF; CDR3 DNA: TGTGCCAGCAGCCCCCTCCGGGAGCAGTACTTC
clone size: .; J gene: TRBJ1-3; V gene: TRBV6-5; D gene: .; CDR3 protein: CASSEQRNTIYF; CDR3 DNA: TGTGCCAGCAGCGAACAAAGAAACACCATATATTTT
clone size: .; J gene: TRBJ1-5; V gene: TRBV7-9; D gene: .; CDR3 protein: CASSFPGDNQPQHF; CDR3 DNA: TGTGCCAGCAGCTTTCCCGGGGACAATCAGCCCCAGCATTTT
clone size: .; J gene: TRBJ2-3; V gene: TRBV10-1; D gene: TRBD1; CDR3 protein: CASSESSRQGSRTDTQYF; CDR3 DNA: TGCGCCAGCAGTGAGTCCTCGCGACAGGGGAGTAGGACAGATACGCAGTATTTT
clone size: .; J gene: TRBJ2-5; V gene: TRBV7-9; D gene: .; CDR3 protein: CASSLAESQYF; CDR3 DNA: TGTGCCAGCAGCTTAGCCGAGTCCCAGTACTTC
clone size: .; J gene: TRBJ2-1; V gene: TRBV18; D gene: TRBD1; CDR3 protein: CASSRRQGYNEQFF; CDR3 DNA: TGTGCCAGCTCAAGACGACAGGGATACAATGAGCAGTTCTTC
clone size: .; J gene: TRBJ2-5; V gene: TRBV28; D gene: .; CDR3 protein: CASSSTFRETQYF; CDR3 DNA: TGTGCCAGCAGTTCCACTTTCCGAGAGACCCAGTACTTC
clone size: few; J gene: TRBJ2-7; V gene: TRBV28; D gene: .; CDR3 protein: CASSLGDEQYF; CDR3 DNA: TGTGCCAGCAGTTTGGGGGACGAGCAGTACTTC
clone size: .; J gene: TRBJ1-1; V gene: TRBV7-9; D gene: .; CDR3 protein: CASSLSGQFNTEAFF; CDR3 DNA: TGTGCCAGCAGCTTATCAGGACAGTTCAACACTGAAGCTTTCTTT
clone size: .; J gene: TRBJ2-3; V gene: TRBV29-1; D gene: TRBD1; CDR3 protein: CSVGDRLSGDTQYF; CDR3 DNA: TGCAGCGTAGGGGACAGACTTTCTGGAGATACGCAGTATTTT
clone size: .; J gene: TRBJ2-7; V gene: TRBV23-1; D gene: .; CDR3 protein: CASIDWTVGPYEQYF; CDR3 DNA: TGCGCCAGCATCGACTGGACAGTTGGACCCTACGAGCAGTACTTC
clone size: .; J gene: TRBJ2-3; V gene: TRBV5-1; D gene: .; CDR3 protein: CASSFGPGRTDTQYF; CDR3 DNA: TGCGCCAGCAGCTTCGGGCCCGGTCGCACAGATACGCAGTATTTT
clone size: .; J gene: TRBJ2-3; V gene: TRBV7-3; D gene: TRBD2; CDR3 protein: CASSLGAGGPGDTQYF; CDR3 DNA: TGTGCCAGCAGCTTAGGAGCGGGAGGGCCGGGAGATACGCAGTATTTT
clone size: .; J gene: TRBJ2-7; V gene: TRBV2; D gene: .; CDR3 protein: CASTVMLSYEQYF; CDR3 DNA: TGTGCCAGCACTGTGATGCTGTCCTACGAGCAGTACTTC
clone size: few; J gene: TRBJ2-7; V gene: TRBV7-3; D gene: .; CDR3 protein: CASSPGPGDPHEQYF; CDR3 DNA: TGTGCCAGCAGCCCGGGACCGGGCGACCCCCACGAGCAGTACTTC
clone size: .; J gene: TRBJ2-7; V gene: TRBV19; D gene: .; CDR3 protein: CASAGQPYYEQYF; CDR3 DNA: TGTGCCAGTGCGGGACAGCCGTACTACGAGCAGTACTTC
clone size: .; J gene: TRBJ2-1; V gene: TRBV20-1; D gene: .; CDR3 protein: CSAGGNNEQFF; CDR3 DNA: TGCAGTGCCGGCGGAAACAATGAGCAGTTCTTC
clone size: .; J gene: TRBJ1-3; V gene: TRBV2; D gene: .; CDR3 protein: CASRVASGNTIYF; CDR3 DNA: TGTGCCAGCAGAGTTGCTTCTGGAAACACCATATATTTT
clone size: .; J gene: TRBJ2-1; V gene: TRBV18; D gene: TRBD1; CDR3 protein: CASSPWQGQGYNEQFF; CDR3 DNA: TGTGCCAGCTCACCATGGCAGGGACAGGGTTACAATGAGCAGTTCTTC
clone size: .; J gene: TRBJ1-5; V gene: TRBV10-3; D gene: .; CDR3 protein: CAISESGAQPQHF; CDR3 DNA: TGTGCCATCAGTGAGTCGGGGGCTCAGCCCCAGCATTTT
clone size: .; J gene: TRBJ2-5; V gene: TRBV2; D gene: .; CDR3 protein: CASSRQPMETQYF; CDR3 DNA: TGTGCCAGCAGTAGACAGCCTATGGAGACCCAGTACTTC
clone size: .; J gene: TRBJ1-1; V gene: TRBV21-1; D gene: .; CDR3 protein: CASTVRPANTEAFF; CDR3 DNA: TGTGCCAGCACGGTAAGGCCCGCCAACACTGAAGCTTTCTTT
clone size: .; J gene: TRBJ1-2; V gene: TRBV5-4; D gene: .; CDR3 protein: CASSLGAGHKGYGYTF; CDR3 DNA: TGTGCCAGCAGCTTGGGGGCGGGACACAAAGGGTATGGCTACACCTTC
clone size: .; J gene: TRBJ2-7; V gene: TRBV11-3; D gene: TRBD1; CDR3 protein: CASSRRDRVLREQYF; CDR3 DNA: TGTGCCAGCAGTCGCCGAGACAGGGTACTGCGGGAGCAGTACTTC
clone size: once; J gene: TRBJ1-2; V gene: TRBV4-3; D gene: TRBD1; CDR3 protein: CASSLRDSGQRHYGYTF; CDR3 DNA: TGCGCCAGCAGCCTAAGAGACTCGGGACAGAGGCACTATGGCTACACCTTC
clone size: .; J gene: TRBJ2-1; V gene: TRBV28; D gene: .; CDR3 protein: CASSAPGRSYLNEQFF; CDR3 DNA: TGTGCCAGCAGTGCACCGGGCAGGAGTTATCTTAATGAGCAGTTCTTC
clone size: once; J gene: TRBJ1-3; V gene: TRBV5-4; D gene: .; CDR3 protein: CASSPGTLRSGNTIYF; CDR3 DNA: TGTGCCAGCAGCCCGGGGACGCTAAGGTCTGGAAACACCATATATTTT
clone size: .; J gene: TRBJ2-3; V gene: TRBV7-9; D gene: .; CDR3 protein: CASSWRPLGEKGTDTQYF; CDR3 DNA: TGTGCCAGCAGCTGGCGCCCCCTTGGGGAAAAAGGCACAGATACGCAGTATTTT